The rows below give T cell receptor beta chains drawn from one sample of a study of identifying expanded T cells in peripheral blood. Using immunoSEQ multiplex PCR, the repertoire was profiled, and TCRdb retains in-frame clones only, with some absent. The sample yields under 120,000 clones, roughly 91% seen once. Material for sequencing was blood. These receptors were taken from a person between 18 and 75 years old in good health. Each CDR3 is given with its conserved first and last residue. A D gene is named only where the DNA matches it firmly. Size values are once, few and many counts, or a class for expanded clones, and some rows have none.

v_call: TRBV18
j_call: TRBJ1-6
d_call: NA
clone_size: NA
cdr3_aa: CASSPAPLKGTPRGSLHF
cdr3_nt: TGTGCCAGCTCACCCGCACCGTTGAAGGGAACCCCAAGGGGGTCCCTCCACTTT

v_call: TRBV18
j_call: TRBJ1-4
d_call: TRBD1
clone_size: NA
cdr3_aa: CASSPGQGAFEKLFF
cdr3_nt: TGTGCCAGCTCCCCTGGACAGGGGGCATTTGAAAAACTGTTTTTT

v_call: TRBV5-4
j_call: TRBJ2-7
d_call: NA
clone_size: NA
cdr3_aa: CASSLIGDLGLEQYF
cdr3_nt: TGTGCCAGCAGCTTGATTGGGGATTTGGGGCTAGAGCAGTACTTC

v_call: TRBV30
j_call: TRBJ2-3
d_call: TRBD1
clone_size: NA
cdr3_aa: CAWSPIYRGSWTDTQYF
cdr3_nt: TGTGCCTGGAGTCCCATCTACAGGGGTAGTTGGACAGATACGCAGTATTTT

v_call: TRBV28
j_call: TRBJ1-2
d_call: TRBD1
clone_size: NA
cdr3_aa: CASSRRGQGVLNYGYTF
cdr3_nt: TGTGCCAGCAGCCGTCGTGGACAGGGGGTACTAAACTATGGCTACACCTTC

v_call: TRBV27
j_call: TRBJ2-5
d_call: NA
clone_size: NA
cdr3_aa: CASSRQGEETQYF
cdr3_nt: TGTGCCAGCAGTAGGCAGGGTGAAGAGACCCAGTACTTC

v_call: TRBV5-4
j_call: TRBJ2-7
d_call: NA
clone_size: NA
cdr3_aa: CASSLGADTYEQYF
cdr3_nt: TGTGCCAGCAGCCTAGGGGCTGATACCTACGAGCAGTACTTC

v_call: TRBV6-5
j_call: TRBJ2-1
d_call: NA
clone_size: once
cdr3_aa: CASSYSGAVSYNEQFF
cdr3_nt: TGTGCCAGCAGTTACTCGGGGGCAGTCTCCTACAATGAGCAGTTCTTC

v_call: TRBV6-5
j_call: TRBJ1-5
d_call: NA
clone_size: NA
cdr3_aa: CASSYSRGQPQHF
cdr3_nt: TGTGCCAGCAGTTACTCTAGGGGTCAGCCCCAGCATTTT

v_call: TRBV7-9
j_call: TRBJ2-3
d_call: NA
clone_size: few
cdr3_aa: CASSLGVTNTQYF
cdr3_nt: TGTGCCAGCAGCTTAGGAGTTACAAATACGCAGTATTTT

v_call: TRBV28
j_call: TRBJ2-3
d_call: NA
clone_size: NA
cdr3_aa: CASSPTDTQYF
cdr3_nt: TGTGCCAGCAGTCCCACAGATACGCAGTATTTT

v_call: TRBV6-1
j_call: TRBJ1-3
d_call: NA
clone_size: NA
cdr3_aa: CASSGLSYSSGNTIYF
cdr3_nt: TGTGCCAGCAGTGGCCTGTCTTATAGCTCTGGAAACACCATATATTTT

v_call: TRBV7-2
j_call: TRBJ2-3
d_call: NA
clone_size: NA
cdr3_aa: CASSLDAGSKYF
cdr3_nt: TGTGCCAGCAGCTTAGATGCAGGCAGCAAGTATTTT

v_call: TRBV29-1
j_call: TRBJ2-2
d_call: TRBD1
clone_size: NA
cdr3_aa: CSTGTGDGELFF
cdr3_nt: TGCAGCACTGGGACAGGGGACGGGGAGCTGTTTTTT

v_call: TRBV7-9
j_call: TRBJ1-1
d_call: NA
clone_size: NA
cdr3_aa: CASSLITVGTEAFF
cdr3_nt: TGTGCCAGCAGCCTAATAACGGTCGGCACTGAAGCTTTCTTT

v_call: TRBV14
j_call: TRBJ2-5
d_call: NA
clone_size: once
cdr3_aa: CASSPRWGASQETQYF
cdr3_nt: TGTGCCAGCAGCCCGCGATGGGGGGCCTCCCAAGAGACCCAGTACTTC

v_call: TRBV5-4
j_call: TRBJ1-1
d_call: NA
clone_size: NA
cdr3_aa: CASSLEPAGQASAEAFF
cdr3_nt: TGTGCCAGCAGCTTGGAGCCGGCGGGGCAGGCGTCCGCTGAAGCTTTCTTT

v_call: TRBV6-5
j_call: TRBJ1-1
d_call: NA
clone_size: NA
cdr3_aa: CASSYGQNTEAFF
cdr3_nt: TGTGCCAGCAGTTACGGCCAGAACACTGAAGCTTTCTTT

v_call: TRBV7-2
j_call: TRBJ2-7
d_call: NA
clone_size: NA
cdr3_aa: CASSLGLGEKQYF
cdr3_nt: TGTGCCAGCAGCTTAGGACTGGGGGAAAAGCAGTACTTC

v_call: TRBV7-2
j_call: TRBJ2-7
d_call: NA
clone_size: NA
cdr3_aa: CASSLESLASYEQYF
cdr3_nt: TGTGCCAGCAGCTTAGAGAGTCTCGCCTCCTACGAGCAGTACTTC

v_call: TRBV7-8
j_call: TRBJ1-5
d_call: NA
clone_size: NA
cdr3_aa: CASSLEVNQPQHF
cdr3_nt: TGTGCCAGCAGCTTAGAAGTCAATCAGCCCCAGCATTTT

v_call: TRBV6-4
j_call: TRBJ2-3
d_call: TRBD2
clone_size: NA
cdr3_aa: CASSAAIAGGPADTQYF
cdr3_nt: TGTGCCAGCAGTGCCGCCATAGCGGGGGGGCCGGCAGATACGCAGTATTTT